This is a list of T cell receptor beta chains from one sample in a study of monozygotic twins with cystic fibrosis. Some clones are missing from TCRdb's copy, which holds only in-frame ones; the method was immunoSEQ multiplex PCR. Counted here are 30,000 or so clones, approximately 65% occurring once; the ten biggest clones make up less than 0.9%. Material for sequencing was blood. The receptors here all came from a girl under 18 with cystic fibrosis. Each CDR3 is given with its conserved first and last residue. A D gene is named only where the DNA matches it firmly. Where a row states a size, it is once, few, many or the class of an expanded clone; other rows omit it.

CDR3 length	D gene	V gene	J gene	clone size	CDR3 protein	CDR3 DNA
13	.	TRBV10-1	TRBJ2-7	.	CASSEADSYEQYF	TGCGCCAGCAGTGAAGCGGACAGCTACGAGCAGTACTTC
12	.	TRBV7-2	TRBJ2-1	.	CASSLDGNEQFF	TGTGCCAGCAGCTTAGACGGGAATGAGCAGTTCTTC
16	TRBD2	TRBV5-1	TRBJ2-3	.	CASSLSGLAGPDTQYF	TGCGCCAGCAGCCTTTCTGGACTAGCGGGCCCGGATACGCAGTATTTT
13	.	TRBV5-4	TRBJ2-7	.	CASSPGLGYEQYF	TGTGCCAGCAGCCCGGGACTTGGCTACGAGCAGTACTTC
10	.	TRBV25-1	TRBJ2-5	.	CASRGGTQYF	TGTGCCAGCAGGGGGGGGACCCAGTACTTC
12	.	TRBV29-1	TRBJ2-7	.	CSVRAAVDEQYF	TGCAGCGTTAGAGCGGCCGTCGACGAGCAGTACTTC
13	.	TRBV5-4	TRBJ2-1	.	CASSVSVVDEQFF	TGTGCCAGCAGTGTTTCGGTGGTGGATGAGCAGTTCTTC
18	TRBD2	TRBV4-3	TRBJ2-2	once	CASSQALAGGLNTGELFF	TGCGCCAGCAGCCAAGCGCTAGCGGGAGGACTAAACACCGGGGAGCTGTTTTTT
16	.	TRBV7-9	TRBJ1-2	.	CASSPQFHRGSYGYTF	TGTGCCAGCAGCCCGCAGTTTCACAGAGGTTCCTATGGCTACACCTTC
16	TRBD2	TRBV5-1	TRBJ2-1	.	CASSVMETSGNNEQFF	TGCGCCAGCTCGGTGATGGAGACTAGCGGGAACAATGAGCAGTTCTTC
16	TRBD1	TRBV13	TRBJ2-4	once	CASSPRGGSTKNIQYF	TGTGCCAGCAGCCCCAGAGGGGGCTCTACCAAAAACATTCAGTACTTC
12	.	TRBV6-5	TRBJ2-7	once	CASGQTSSEQYF	TGTGCCAGCGGACAGACTTCGAGCGAGCAGTACTTC
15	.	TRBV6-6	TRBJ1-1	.	CASSFPGRARTEAFF	TGTGCCAGCAGTTTTCCAGGGCGCGCCCGCACTGAAGCTTTCTTT
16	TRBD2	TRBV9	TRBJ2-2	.	CASSQGLAGGKGELFF	TGTGCCAGCAGCCAAGGACTAGCGGGAGGAAAAGGGGAGCTGTTTTTT
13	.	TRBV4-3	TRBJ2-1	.	CASSHITGSEQFF	TGCGCCAGCAGCCACATAACCGGCAGTGAGCAGTTCTTC
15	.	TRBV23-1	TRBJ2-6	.	CASSHRVAGANVLTF	TGCGCCAGCAGTCACAGGGTCGCTGGGGCCAACGTCCTGACTTTC
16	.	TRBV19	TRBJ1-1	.	CASSIDPHGGSTEAFF	TGTGCCAGTAGTATAGATCCCCACGGGGGGAGCACTGAAGCTTTCTTT
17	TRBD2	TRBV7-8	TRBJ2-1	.	CASRVGPGTSGYNEQFF	TGTGCCAGCAGGGTAGGGCCTGGGACTAGCGGCTACAATGAGCAGTTCTTC
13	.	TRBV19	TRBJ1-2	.	CASSARGGYGYTF	TGTGCCAGTAGTGCCAGGGGAGGCTATGGCTACACCTTC
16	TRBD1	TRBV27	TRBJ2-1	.	CASSFVGTGGNNEQFF	TGTGCCAGCAGTTTCGTAGGGACAGGGGGCAACAATGAGCAGTTCTTC
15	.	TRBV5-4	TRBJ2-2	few	CASSLGQENTGELFF	TGTGCCAGCAGCTTGGGCCAGGAGAACACCGGGGAGCTGTTTTTT
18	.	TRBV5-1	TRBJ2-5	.	CASSFHPPGGGAGETQYF	TGCGCCAGCAGCTTCCACCCCCCCGGTGGGGGGGCAGGTGAGACCCAGTACTTC
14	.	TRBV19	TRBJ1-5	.	CASSWWRGDQPQHF	TGTGCCAGTAGTTGGTGGCGGGGGGATCAGCCCCAGCATTTT
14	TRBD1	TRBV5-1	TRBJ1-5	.	CASSPGGGNQPQHF	TGCGCCAGCAGCCCAGGGGGGGGCAATCAGCCCCAGCATTTT
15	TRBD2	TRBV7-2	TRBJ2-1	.	CASSSQAGGGNEQFF	TGTGCCAGCAGCTCTCAAGCGGGAGGGGGGAATGAGCAGTTCTTC
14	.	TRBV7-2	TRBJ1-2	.	CASSLAREYYGYTF	TGTGCCAGCAGCTTAGCGCGGGAGTACTATGGCTACACCTTC
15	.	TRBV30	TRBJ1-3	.	CAWSTGLATGNTIYF	TGTGCCTGGAGTACGGGATTAGCTACTGGAAACACCATATATTTT
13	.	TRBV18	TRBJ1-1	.	CASSQDGNTEAFF	TGTGCCAGCTCACAGGACGGAAACACTGAAGCTTTCTTT
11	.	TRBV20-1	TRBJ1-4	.	CSAPTQGKLFF	TGCAGTGCGCCGACCCAGGGGAAACTGTTTTTT
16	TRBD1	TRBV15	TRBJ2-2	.	CATSSDGTGATGELFF	TGTGCCACCAGCAGTGACGGGACAGGTGCCACCGGGGAGCTGTTTTTT
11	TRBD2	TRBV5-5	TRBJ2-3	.	CASSSWTSAYF	TGTGCCAGCAGCTCGTGGACTAGCGCCTATTTT
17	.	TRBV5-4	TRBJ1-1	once	CASSLGRGVDMNTEAFF	TGTGCCAGCAGCTTGGGTAGGGGGGTGGATATGAACACTGAAGCTTTCTTT
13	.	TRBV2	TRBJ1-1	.	CASSQGRATEAFF	TGTGCCAGCAGCCAGGGGAGAGCAACTGAAGCTTTCTTT
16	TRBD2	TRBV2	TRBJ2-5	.	CASSEGGAGPRETQYF	TGTGCCAGCAGTGAAGGTGGAGCGGGGCCCCGCGAGACCCAGTACTTC
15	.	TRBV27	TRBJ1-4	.	CATRPGKIGNEKLFF	TGTGCCACCCGACCAGGGAAAATCGGTAATGAAAAACTGTTTTTT
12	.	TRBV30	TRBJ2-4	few	CAWTDRGNIQYF	TGTGCCTGGACGGACCGGGGGAACATTCAGTACTTC
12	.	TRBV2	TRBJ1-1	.	CARRTQNTEAFF	TGTGCCAGACGGACACAAAACACTGAAGCTTTCTTT
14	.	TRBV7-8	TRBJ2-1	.	CASSLEALGGEQFF	TGTGCCAGCAGCTTAGAGGCACTCGGAGGGGAGCAGTTCTTC
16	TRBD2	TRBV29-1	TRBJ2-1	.	CSVSGTSGRSLGEQFF	TGCAGCGTTAGCGGGACTAGCGGGAGGTCGTTAGGTGAGCAGTTCTTC
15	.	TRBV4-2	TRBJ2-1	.	CASSQDTIGPGEQFF	TGTGCCAGCAGCCAAGATACGATTGGGCCAGGTGAGCAGTTCTTC
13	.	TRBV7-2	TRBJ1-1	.	CASRTAPNTEAFF	TGTGCCAGTAGGACAGCGCCGAACACTGAAGCTTTCTTT
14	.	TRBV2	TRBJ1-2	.	CASCFGEKNYGYTF	TGTGCCAGCTGCTTTGGGGAGAAGAACTATGGCTACACCTTC
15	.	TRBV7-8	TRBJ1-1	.	CASSLAGLLNTEAFF	TGTGCCAGCAGCTTAGCAGGGCTCCTTAACACTGAAGCTTTCTTT
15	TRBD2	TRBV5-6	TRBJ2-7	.	CASSRETSGSHEQYF	TGTGCCAGCAGCCGCGAGACTAGCGGGAGCCACGAGCAGTACTTC
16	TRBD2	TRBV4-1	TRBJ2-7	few	CASSLQTSGRLYEQYF	TGCGCCAGCAGCCTACAAACTAGCGGGAGGTTGTACGAGCAGTACTTC
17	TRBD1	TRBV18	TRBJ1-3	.	CASSLQRGQGSGNTIYF	TGTGCCAGCTCACTCCAACGGGGACAGGGCTCTGGAAACACCATATATTTT
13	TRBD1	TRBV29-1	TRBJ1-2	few	CSVEGQGALGYTF	TGCAGCGTTGAGGGACAGGGGGCGCTTGGCTACACCTTC
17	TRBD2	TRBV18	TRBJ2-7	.	CASSPPITSGIGYEQYF	TGTGCCAGCTCACCACCGATAACTAGCGGGATCGGGTACGAGCAGTACTTC
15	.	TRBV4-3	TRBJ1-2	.	CASSQVADLYYGYTF	TGCGCCAGCAGCCAAGTAGCCGATTTATACTATGGCTACACCTTC
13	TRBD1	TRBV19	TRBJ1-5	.	CASQGGPGQPQHF	TGTGCCAGTCAGGGGGGACCAGGTCAGCCCCAGCATTTT
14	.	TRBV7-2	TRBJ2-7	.	CASSLAFSAYEQYF	TGTGCCAGCAGCTTAGCGTTTTCCGCCTACGAGCAGTACTTC
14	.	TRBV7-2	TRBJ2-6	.	CASGAIYGANVLTF	TGTGCCAGCGGGGCGATTTATGGGGCCAACGTCCTGACTTTC
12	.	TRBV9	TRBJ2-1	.	CASSATYNEQFF	TGTGCCAGCAGCGCTACCTACAATGAGCAGTTCTTC
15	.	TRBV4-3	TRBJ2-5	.	CASSRGGTAQETQYF	TGCGCCAGCAGCCGAGGGGGAACAGCACAAGAGACCCAGTACTTC
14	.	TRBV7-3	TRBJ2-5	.	CASSPQGSRETQYF	TGTGCCAGCAGCCCCCAAGGGTCTCGGGAGACCCAGTACTTC
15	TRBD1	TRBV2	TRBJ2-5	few	CASSQGQVGGETQYF	TGTGCCAGCAGCCAGGGACAGGTGGGGGGAGAGACCCAGTACTTC
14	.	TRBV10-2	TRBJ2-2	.	CASGATPNTGELFF	TGCGCCAGCGGGGCTACCCCGAACACCGGGGAGCTGTTTTTT
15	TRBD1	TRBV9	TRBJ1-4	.	CASSVEDRGNEKLFF	TGTGCCAGCAGCGTAGAGGACAGGGGGAATGAAAAACTGTTTTTT
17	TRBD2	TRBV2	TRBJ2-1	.	CASSPNRGLAGVNEQFF	TGTGCCAGCAGTCCTAATAGAGGACTAGCGGGAGTGAATGAGCAGTTCTTC